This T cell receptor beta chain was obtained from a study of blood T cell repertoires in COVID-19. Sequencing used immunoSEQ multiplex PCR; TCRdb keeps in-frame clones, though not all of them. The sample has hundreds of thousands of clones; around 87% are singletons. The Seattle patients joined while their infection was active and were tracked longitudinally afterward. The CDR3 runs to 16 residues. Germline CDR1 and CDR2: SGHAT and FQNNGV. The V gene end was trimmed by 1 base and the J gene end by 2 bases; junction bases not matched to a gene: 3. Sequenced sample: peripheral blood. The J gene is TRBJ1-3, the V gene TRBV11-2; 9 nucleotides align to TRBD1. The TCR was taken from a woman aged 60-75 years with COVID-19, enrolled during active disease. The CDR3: CASSLGGTGTGNTIYF. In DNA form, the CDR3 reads TGTGCCAGCAGCTTAGGGGGGACAGGGACTGGAAACACCATATATTTT.